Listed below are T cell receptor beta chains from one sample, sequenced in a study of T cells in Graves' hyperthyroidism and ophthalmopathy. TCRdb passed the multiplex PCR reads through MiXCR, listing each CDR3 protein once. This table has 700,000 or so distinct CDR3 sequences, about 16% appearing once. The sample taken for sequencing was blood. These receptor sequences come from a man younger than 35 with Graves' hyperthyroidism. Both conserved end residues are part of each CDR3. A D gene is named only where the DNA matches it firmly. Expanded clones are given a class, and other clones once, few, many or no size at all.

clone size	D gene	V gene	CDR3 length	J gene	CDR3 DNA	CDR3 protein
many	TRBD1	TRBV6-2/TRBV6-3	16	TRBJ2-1	TGTGCCAGCCGTCCCTCCCAGGGACAGGGCTTGAATGAGCAGTTCTTC	CASRPSQGQGLNEQFF
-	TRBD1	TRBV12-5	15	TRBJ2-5	TGTGCTAGTGCCTCTGCCCGACAGGGCGGGGAGACCCAGTACTTC	CASASARQGGETQYF
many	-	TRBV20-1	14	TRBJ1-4	TGCAGTGTCAGAGGTGTAGGTCCGGGAGAAAAACTGTTTTTT	CSVRGVGPGEKLFF
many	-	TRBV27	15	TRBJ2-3	TGTGCCAGCAGTTCAGAGGGGAGTTTCACAGATACGCAGTATTTT	CASSSEGSFTDTQYF
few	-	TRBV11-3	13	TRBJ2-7	TGTGCCAGCAGTCCCGCCCCTATTCACGAGCAGTACTTC	CASSPAPIHEQYF
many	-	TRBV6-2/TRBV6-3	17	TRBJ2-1	TGTGCCAGCAGTTACCGGAACCGGGAGCCGGTCTACAATGAGCAGTTCTTC	CASSYRNREPVYNEQFF
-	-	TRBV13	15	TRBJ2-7	TGTGCCAGCAGCTTAGGTAGGAAGGGGACCTACGAGCAGTACTTC	CASSLGRKGTYEQYF
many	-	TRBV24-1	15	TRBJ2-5	TGTGCCACCAGTGATCCCAGTGACAGCCAAGAGACCCAGTACTTC	CATSDPSDSQETQYF
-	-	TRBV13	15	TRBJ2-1	TGTGCCAGCAGCTTAGGTCCGGGCGTAAACAATGAGCAGTTCTTC	CASSLGPGVNNEQFF
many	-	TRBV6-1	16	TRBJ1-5	TGTGCCAGCAGTGAAGGCGTAGGGTTTACCAATCAGCCCCAGCATTTT	CASSEGVGFTNQPQHF
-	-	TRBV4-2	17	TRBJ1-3	TGTGCCAGCAGCCAAGATCAGAACAGACCCTCTGGAAACACCATATATTTT	CASSQDQNRPSGNTIYF
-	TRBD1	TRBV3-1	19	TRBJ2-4	TGTGCCAGCAGCCAACCTGGGGCAGGGGGCCCCCTAGCCAAAAACATTCAGTACTTC	CASSQPGAGGPLAKNIQYF
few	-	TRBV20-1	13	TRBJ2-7	TGCAGTGCTAGAGATCCGGCAGGGGACGAGCAGTACTTC	CSARDPAGDEQYF
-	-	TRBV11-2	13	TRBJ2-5	TGTGCCAGCAGCTTAGACGCTCTTCGGACCCAGTACTTC	CASSLDALRTQYF
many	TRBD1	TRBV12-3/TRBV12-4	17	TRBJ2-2	TGTGCCAGCAGTTCCGGGCATCGGGACAGGAACACCGGGGAGCTGTTTTTT	CASSSGHRDRNTGELFF
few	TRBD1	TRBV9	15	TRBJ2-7	TGTGCCAGCAGCGTAGGGACAGGGAGCTCCTACGAGCAGTACTTC	CASSVGTGSSYEQYF
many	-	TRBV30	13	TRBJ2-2	TGTGCCTGGAGTATCGAGGTTTTCGGGGAGCTGTTTTTT	CAWSIEVFGELFF
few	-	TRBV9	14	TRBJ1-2	TGTGCCAGCAGCCCTAGTTCCGAGCTCTATGGCTACACCTTC	CASSPSSELYGYTF
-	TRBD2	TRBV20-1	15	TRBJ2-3	TGCAGTGCCCTCGGGACTAGCGGGACCTCAGATACGCAGTATTTT	CSALGTSGTSDTQYF
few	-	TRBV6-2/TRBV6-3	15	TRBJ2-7	TGTGCCAGCAGTAGACCCCCGGGAGCTAAATACGAGCAGTACTTC	CASSRPPGAKYEQYF
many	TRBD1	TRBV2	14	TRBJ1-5	TGTGCCAGCACGTACAGGGGCGGAAGGGAGCCCCAGCATTTT	CASTYRGGREPQHF
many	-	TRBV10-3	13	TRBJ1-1	TGTGCCATCAGGGCGCACTCGAACACTGAAGCTTTCTTT	CAIRAHSNTEAFF
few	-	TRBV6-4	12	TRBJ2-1	TGTGCCAGCAGCCGGGATACCAATGAGCAGTTCTTC	CASSRDTNEQFF
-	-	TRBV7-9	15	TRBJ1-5	TGTGCCAGCAGCCTGGGGGGGATACGCAATCAGCCCCAGCATTTT	CASSLGGIRNQPQHF
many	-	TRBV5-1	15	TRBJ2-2	TGTGCCAGCAGTTTAGGCGGCTCGAACACCGGGGAGCTGTTTTTT	CASSLGGSNTGELFF
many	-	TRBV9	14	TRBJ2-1	TGTGCCCCTTGGGGGAGACGGATCTACAATGAGCAGTTCTTC	CAPWGRRIYNEQFF
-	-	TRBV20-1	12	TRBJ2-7	TGCAGTGCTAACATTCAGGGATACGAGCAGTACTTC	CSANIQGYEQYF
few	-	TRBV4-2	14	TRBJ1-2	TGTGCCAGCAGCCAAGCCACAGGGAACTATGGCTACACCTTC	CASSQATGNYGYTF
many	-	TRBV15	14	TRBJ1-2	TGTGCCACCAGCGCGAGAGGGGGGGCCTATGGCTACACCTTC	CATSARGGAYGYTF
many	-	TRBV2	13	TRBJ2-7	TGTGCCAGCAGTGTAAGGCCCTCGTACGAGCAGTACTTC	CASSVRPSYEQYF
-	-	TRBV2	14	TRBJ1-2	TGTGCCAGCAGTGCGGGACTGGGTGACTATGGCTACACCTTC	CASSAGLGDYGYTF
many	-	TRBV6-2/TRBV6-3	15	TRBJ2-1	TGTGCCAGCAGTTATACGGGTGGACCAATCAATGAGCAGTTCTTC	CASSYTGGPINEQFF
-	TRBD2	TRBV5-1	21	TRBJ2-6	TGCGCCAGCAGCTTGGCCGGGACTAGCGGGAGAAGGACCTCTGGGGCCAACGTCCTGACTTTC	CASSLAGTSGRRTSGANVLTF
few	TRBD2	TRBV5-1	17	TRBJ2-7	TGCGCCAGCAGCTTGGCGTCTGGGAGCGGGACTGCCTACGAGCAGTACTTC	CASSLASGSGTAYEQYF
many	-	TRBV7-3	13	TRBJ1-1	TGTGCCAGCAGCTTAGCCCACATGTCTGAAGCTTTCTTT	CASSLAHMSEAFF
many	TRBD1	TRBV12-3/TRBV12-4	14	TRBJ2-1	TGTGCCAGCAGTCCTCCCGGACAGGATAATGAGCAGTTCTTC	CASSPPGQDNEQFF
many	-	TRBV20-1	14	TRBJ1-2	TGCAGTGCTAGAGATAGACCCGGGGACTATGGCTACACCTTC	CSARDRPGDYGYTF
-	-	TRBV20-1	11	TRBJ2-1	TGCAGTGCTAGACCCAGGGGTGAGCAGTTCTTC	CSARPRGEQFF
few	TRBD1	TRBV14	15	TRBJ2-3	TGTGCCAGCAGCCACCGGGACAGACGCACAGATACGCAGTATTTT	CASSHRDRRTDTQYF
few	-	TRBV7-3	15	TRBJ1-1	TGTGCCAGCAGCTTACTACCAGCAATGAACACTGAAGCTTTCTTT	CASSLLPAMNTEAFF
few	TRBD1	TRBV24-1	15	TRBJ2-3	TGTGCCACCAGTGATCCAGGGGGCAGCACAGATACGCAGTATTTT	CATSDPGGSTDTQYF
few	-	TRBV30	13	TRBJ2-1	TGTGCCTGGAGTGTATATCTGCGGAATGAGCAGTTCTTC	CAWSVYLRNEQFF
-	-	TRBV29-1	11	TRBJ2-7	TGCAGCGGCCGACAGAGCTACGAGCAGTACTTC	CSGRQSYEQYF
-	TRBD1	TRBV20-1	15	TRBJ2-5	TGCAGTGCTAGAGGGAGTAGGGGGCGTTTCGAGACCCAGTACTTC	CSARGSRGRFETQYF
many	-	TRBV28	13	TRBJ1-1	TGTGCCAGCAGTTTACGAGTGGACTCCGTAGGATTCTTT	CASSLRVDSVGFF
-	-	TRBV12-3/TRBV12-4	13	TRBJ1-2	TGTGCCAGCAGTTATGCTCAGACGGGTGGCTACACCTTC	CASSYAQTGGYTF
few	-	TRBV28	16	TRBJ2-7	TGTGCCAGCAGTTTTAGGCACGGACATATGGCCTACGAGCAGTACTTC	CASSFRHGHMAYEQYF